This T cell receptor beta chain is drawn from a study of Ad26.COV2.S vaccination and SARS-CoV-2 variants. About the research overall: Ad26.COV2.S shots went into the muscle once or twice, 56 days apart.

This CDR3 is 14 amino acids long. Germline CDR1 and CDR2: MNHEY and SMNVEV (reference sequence). Trimming at V came to 5 bases and at J to 6 bases, leaving 9 bases not matched to a gene. TCRdb's table, derived via immunoSEQ multiplex PCR, lists solely in-frame clones and lacks some. Of 300,000 to 350,000 clones in the sample, roughly 91% were seen once. As regards this clone: What it binds is not known.

Findings and limits, study-wide: People who got the vaccine had more spike-specific TCR breadth than people who got placebo.

Treatment specified: around 19 received Ad26.COV2.S at low or high dose, single or two shots; roughly five received placebo; per-sample allocation not given. Vaccine and placebo recipients were sampled on day 63 after the first injection. This receptor was obtained from a person aged 18-65 years who received the Ad26.COV2.S COVID-19 vaccine or a placebo. The V gene is TRBV27, the J gene TRBJ2-7; 8 bases match TRBD1. The input for sequencing was peripheral blood, taken in a trial of Ad26.COV2.S vaccine versus placebo. In DNA, the CDR3 is TGTGCCAGCAGTCCGCGGACAGGGTTGCTCGAGCAGTACTTC. It translates to CASSPRTGLLEQYF.